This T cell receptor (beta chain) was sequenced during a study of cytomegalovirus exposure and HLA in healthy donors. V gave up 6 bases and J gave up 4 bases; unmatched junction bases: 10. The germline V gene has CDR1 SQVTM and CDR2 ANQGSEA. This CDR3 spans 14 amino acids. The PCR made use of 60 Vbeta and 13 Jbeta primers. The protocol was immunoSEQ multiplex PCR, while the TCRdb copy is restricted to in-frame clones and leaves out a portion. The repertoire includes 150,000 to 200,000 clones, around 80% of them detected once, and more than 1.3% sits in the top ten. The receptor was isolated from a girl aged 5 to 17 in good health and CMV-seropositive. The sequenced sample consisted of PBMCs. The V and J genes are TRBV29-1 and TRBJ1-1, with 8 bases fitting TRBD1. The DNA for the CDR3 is TGCAGCGTGAGGAGACAGGGGCGGAGCACTGAAGCTTTCTTT. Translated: CSVRRQGRSTEAFF.